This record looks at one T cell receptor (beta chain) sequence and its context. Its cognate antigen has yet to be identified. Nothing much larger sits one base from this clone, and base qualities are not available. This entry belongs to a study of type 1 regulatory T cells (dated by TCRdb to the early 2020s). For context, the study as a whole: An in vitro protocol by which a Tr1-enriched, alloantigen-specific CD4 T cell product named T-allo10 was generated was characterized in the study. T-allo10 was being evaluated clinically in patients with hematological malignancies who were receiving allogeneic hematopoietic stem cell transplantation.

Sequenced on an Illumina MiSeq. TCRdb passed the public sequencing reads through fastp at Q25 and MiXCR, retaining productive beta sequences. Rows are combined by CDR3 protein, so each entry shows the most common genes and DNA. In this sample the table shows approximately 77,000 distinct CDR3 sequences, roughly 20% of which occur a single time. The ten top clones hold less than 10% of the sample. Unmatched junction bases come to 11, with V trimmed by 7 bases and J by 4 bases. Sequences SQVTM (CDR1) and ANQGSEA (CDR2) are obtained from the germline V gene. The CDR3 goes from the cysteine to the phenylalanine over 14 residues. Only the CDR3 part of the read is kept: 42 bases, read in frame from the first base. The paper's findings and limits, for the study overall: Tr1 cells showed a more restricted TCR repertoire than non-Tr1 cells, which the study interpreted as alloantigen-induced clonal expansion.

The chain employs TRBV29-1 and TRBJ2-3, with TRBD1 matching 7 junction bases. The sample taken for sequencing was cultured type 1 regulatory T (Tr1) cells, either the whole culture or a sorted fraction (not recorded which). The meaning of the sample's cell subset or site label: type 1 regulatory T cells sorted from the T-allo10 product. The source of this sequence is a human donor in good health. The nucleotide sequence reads TGCAGCGGACAGGGACAGTTTTATTCAGATACGCAGTATTTT. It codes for CSGQGQFYSDTQYF.